This is a list of T cell receptor beta chains from one sample in a study of blood T cell repertoires in COVID-19. Some clones are missing from TCRdb's copy, which holds only in-frame ones; the method was immunoSEQ multiplex PCR. The sample consists of hundreds of thousands of clones, nearly 90% of them appearing once. Material: PBMCs or T cells enriched from blood (not recorded which). These receptors all stem from a middle-aged woman with acute COVID-19. Both conserved end residues are part of each CDR3. A D gene is named only where the DNA matches it firmly. Clone size appears in some rows only: once, few, many, or a class for an expanded clone.

13,TRBJ1-1,TRBV3-1/TRBV3-2,TRBD1,.,CASSTQGGTEAFF,TGTGCCAGCAGCACCCAGGGGGGCACTGAAGCTTTCTTT
15,TRBJ1-2,TRBV5-6,TRBD1,few,CASSLPGQPNYGYTF,TGTGCCAGCAGCTTGCCGGGACAGCCTAACTATGGCTACACCTTC
13,TRBJ1-2,TRBV6-5,TRBD1,.,CASRDREDHGYTF,TGTGCCAGCAGGGACAGGGAGGACCATGGCTACACCTTC
14,TRBJ2-5,TRBV28,TRBD1,.,CASSIPGGVETQYF,TGTGCCAGCAGTATTCCAGGGGGCGTAGAGACCCAGTACTTC
19,TRBJ2-3,TRBV21-1,.,.,CASSKPTPESGASTDTQYF,TGTGCCAGCAGCAAACCTACCCCGGAGAGCGGGGCTAGCACAGATACGCAGTATTTT
14,TRBJ2-3,TRBV28,.,.,CASTLRGAGDTQYF,TGTGCCAGCACCCTACGGGGGGCAGGGGATACGCAGTATTTT
15,TRBJ2-7,TRBV5-1,TRBD1,.,CASSLEGDRVDEQYF,TGCGCCAGCAGCTTGGAAGGGGACAGGGTTGACGAGCAGTACTTC
14,TRBJ1-1,TRBV7-2,.,.,CASSLGGYSTEAFF,TGTGCCAGCAGCTTAGGCGGGTATAGCACTGAAGCTTTCTTT
14,TRBJ1-1,TRBV10-3,.,.,CAISARDTTTEAFF,TGTGCCATCAGTGCGAGGGACACTACTACGGAAGCTTTCTTT
17,TRBJ2-1,TRBV4-1,TRBD1,.,CASSQSPGTGPYNEQFF,TGCGCCAGCAGCCAGTCCCCCGGGACAGGCCCCTACAATGAGCAGTTCTTC
15,TRBJ1-1,TRBV7-8,.,.,CASSLRGGLGTEAFF,TGTGCCAGCAGCCTAAGAGGCGGACTGGGGACTGAAGCTTTCTTT
17,TRBJ1-2,TRBV5-1,TRBD1,.,CASSRGLGTGVYYGYTF,TGCGCCAGCAGCAGGGGTCTCGGGACAGGGGTTTACTATGGCTACACCTTC
15,TRBJ2-1,TRBV7-6,.,.,CASSSRRRGFGEQFF,TGTGCCAGCAGCTCCCGGCGGAGGGGTTTTGGTGAGCAGTTCTTC
15,TRBJ1-2,TRBV15,.,.,CATTAGLGMSYGYTF,TGTGCCACCACCGCTGGACTAGGGATGAGCTATGGCTACACCTTC
14,TRBJ1-1,TRBV2,.,.,CASSVNSMNTEAFF,TGTGCCAGCAGTGTAAATAGCATGAACACTGAAGCTTTCTTT
19,TRBJ1-1,TRBV16,TRBD1,.,CASSLQPPGQGATNSRAFF,TGTGCCAGCAGCCTTCAACCCCCGGGACAGGGGGCAACGAACTCTAGAGCTTTCTTT
15,TRBJ2-2,TRBV7-6,.,once,CASSGLEVGAGELFF,TGTGCCAGCAGCGGACTCGAGGTCGGGGCCGGGGAGCTGTTTTTT